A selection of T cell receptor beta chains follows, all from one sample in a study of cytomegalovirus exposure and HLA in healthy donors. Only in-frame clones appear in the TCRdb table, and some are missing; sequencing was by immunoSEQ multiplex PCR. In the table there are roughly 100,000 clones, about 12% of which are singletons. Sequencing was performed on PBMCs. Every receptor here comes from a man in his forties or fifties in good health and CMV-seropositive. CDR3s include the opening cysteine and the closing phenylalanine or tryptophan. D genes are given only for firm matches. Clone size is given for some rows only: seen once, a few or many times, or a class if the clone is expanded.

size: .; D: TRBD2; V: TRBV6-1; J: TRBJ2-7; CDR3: CASSAGLAGGREQYF; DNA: TGTGCCAGCAGTGCTGGGCTAGCGGGAGGGCGCGAGCAGTACTTC
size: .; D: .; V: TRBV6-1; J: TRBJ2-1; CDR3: CASSEDPYNEQFF; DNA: TGTGCCAGCAGTGAAGATCCATACAATGAGCAGTTCTTC
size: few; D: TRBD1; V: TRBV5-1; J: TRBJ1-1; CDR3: CASSTTGQVHTEAFF; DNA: TGCGCCAGCAGCACTACCGGACAGGTCCACACTGAAGCTTTCTTT
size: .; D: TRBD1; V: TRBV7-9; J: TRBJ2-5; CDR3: CASSRDRGRETQYF; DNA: TGTGCCAGCAGCCGGGACAGGGGGCGCGAGACCCAGTACTTC
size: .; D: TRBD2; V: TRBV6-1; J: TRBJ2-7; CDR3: CAGSPREDGEQYF; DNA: TGTGCCGGCTCCCCGCGGGAGGACGGCGAGCAGTACTTC
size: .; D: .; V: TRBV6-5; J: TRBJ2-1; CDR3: CASSYSTALLSEQFF; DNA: TGTGCCAGCAGTTACTCGACAGCGTTGTTGAGTGAGCAGTTCTTC
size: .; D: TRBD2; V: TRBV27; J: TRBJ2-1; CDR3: CASSSAGGYNEQFF; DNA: TGTGCCAGCAGCTCCGCGGGGGGCTACAATGAGCAGTTCTTC
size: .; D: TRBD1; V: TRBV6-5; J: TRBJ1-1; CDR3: CASSSPGQSIEAFF; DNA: TGTGCCAGCAGTTCCCCGGGACAGTCGATTGAAGCTTTCTTT
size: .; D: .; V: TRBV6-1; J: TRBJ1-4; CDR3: CATLGATNEKLFF; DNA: TGTGCCACCCTTGGAGCAACTAATGAAAAACTGTTTTTT
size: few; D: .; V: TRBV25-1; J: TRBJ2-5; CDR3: CASSGGGDEVLKGETQYF; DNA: TGTGCCAGCAGTGGAGGGGGGGACGAGGTATTAAAGGGGGAGACCCAGTACTTC
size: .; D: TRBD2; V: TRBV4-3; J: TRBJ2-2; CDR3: CASSPLAGGYTGELFF; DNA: TGCGCCAGCAGCCCCCTAGCGGGAGGGTACACCGGGGAGCTGTTTTTT
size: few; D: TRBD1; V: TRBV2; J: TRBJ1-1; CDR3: CASSATGANTEAFF; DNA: TGTGCCAGCAGTGCGACAGGGGCGAACACTGAAGCTTTCTTT
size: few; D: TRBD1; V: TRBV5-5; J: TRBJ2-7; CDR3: CASSRQGGTEQYF; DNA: TGTGCCAGCAGCCGACAGGGGGGAACCGAGCAGTACTTC
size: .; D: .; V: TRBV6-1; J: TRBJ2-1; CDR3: CASSVLLSSYNEQFF; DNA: TGTGCCAGCAGTGTTTTGCTGAGCTCCTACAATGAGCAGTTCTTC
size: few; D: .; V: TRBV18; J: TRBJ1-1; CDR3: CASSPRAGRHTEAFF; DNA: TGTGCCAGCTCACCACGCGCGGGGCGGCACACTGAAGCTTTCTTT
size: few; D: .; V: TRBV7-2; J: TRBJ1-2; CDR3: CASSRHGQGRDGYTF; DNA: TGTGCCAGCAGTCGTCATGGGCAGGGGAGAGACGGCTACACCTTC
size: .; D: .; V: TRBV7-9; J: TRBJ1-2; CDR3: CASSPWTVLSYTF; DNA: TGTGCCAGCAGCCCCTGGACAGTTTTGAGCTACACCTTC
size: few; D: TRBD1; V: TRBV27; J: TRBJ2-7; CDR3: CASSLLSGQGGSYEQYF; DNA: TGTGCCAGCAGTTTATTGTCTGGACAGGGGGGCTCCTACGAGCAGTACTTC
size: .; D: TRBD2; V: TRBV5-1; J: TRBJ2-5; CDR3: CASSSKSGTSQETQYF; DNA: TGCGCCAGCAGCTCAAAATCCGGGACTAGCCAAGAGACCCAGTACTTC
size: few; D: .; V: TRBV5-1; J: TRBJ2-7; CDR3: CASSLVVAASYEQYF; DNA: TGCGCCAGCAGCTTGGTTGTAGCGGCTTCCTACGAGCAGTACTTC
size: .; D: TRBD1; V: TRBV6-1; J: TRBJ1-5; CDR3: CASTTGTGSNQPQHF; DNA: TGTGCCAGCACGACCGGGACAGGGAGCAATCAGCCCCAGCATTTT
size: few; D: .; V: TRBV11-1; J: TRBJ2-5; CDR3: CASSLGAAETQYF; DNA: TGTGCCAGCAGCCTAGGGGCCGCTGAGACCCAGTACTTC